The 16 T cell receptor beta chains below were found in one sample sequenced in a study. TCRdb ran MiXCR on the 5' RACE reads and lists one entry per CDR3 protein. This table has some 60,000 distinct CDR3 sequences, under 35% appearing once. What was sequenced was tumor-infiltrating naive CD4+ T cells sorted from the breast tumor. Subset of the sample: naive CD4+ T cells, CD4+CD45RA+CD25-. These receptors all come from a female donor with breast cancer.

Remarks on this clonotype: Being one base from a much bigger clone, this may be a read error. The chain carries TRBV2 and TRBJ1-1; no definite D call. Germline CDR1 is SNHLY and CDR2 is FYNNEI. V lost 5 bases, J lost 4 bases, and 5 bases lay in between. CDR3 size: 11 residues. The CDR3: CASSLGTEAFF. The CDR3 nucleotides read TGTGCCAGCAGTTTGGGCACTGAAGCTTTCTTT. Looking up the rest from reference TRBV2 and TRBJ1-1 gives the full variable domain: EPEVTQTPSHQVTQMGQEVILRCVPISNHLYFYWYRQILGQKVEFLVSFYNNEISEKSEIFDDQFSVERPDGSNFTLKIRSTKLEDSAMYFCASSLGTEAFFGQGTRLTVV.

The chain has TRBV5-1 and TRBJ1-2; D is undetermined. The length of the CDR3 is 15 residues. Germline-derived CDR1 and CDR2 are SGHRS and YFSETQ. V dropped 5 bases and J dropped 0 bases, with 14 bases sitting between them. The CDR3 spells CASRNAGLANYGYTF. The CDR3 coding sequence is TGCGCCAGCAGAAACGCAGGTTTAGCTAACTATGGCTACACCTTC.

The chain combines TRBV4-2 with TRBJ2-3, with TRBD2 identical over 12 bases. With V trimmed by 1 base and J by 3 bases, 2 bases remained unmatched. The CDR3 totals 16 residues. Germline CDR1 LGHNA, CDR2 YNFKEQ. CDR3 in DNA: TGTGCCAGCAGCCAAGTTACTAGCGGGAGGACAGATACGCAGTATTTT. It specifies CASSQVTSGRTDTQYF.

The chain joins TRBV28 to TRBJ2-2; perhaps D is TRBD1 or TRBD2 (5 bases each). The V and J ends lost 5 bases and 3 bases respectively, with 13 bases between them. Germline V CDR1 and CDR2: MDHEN, SYDVKM. The CDR3 loop spans 15 amino acids. CDR3 sequence (DNA): TGTGCCAGCAGTCCCGGGACCTGGGACACCGGGGAGCTGTTTTTT. Protein sequence: CASSPGTWDTGELFF.

This clonotype has just a few counts. This chain connects TRBV7-8 to TRBJ2-7; D unresolved. The CDR3 contains 14 residues. The V gene's germline CDR1 is SGHVS and CDR2 FQNEAQ. V was clipped by 2 bases and J by 5 bases, with 13 bases between them. In DNA, the CDR3 is TGTGCCAGCAGCTTAATGCGAGACGGCGACGAGCAGTACTTC. As protein: CASSLMRDGDEQYF.

This clonotype has ten or more counts. J is TRBJ2-3 and V is TRBV20-1; 13 nucleotides agree with TRBD2. J gave up 1 base and V 4 bases, and 2 bases lay outside the gene matches. The germline CDR1 and CDR2 sequences are DFQATT and SNEGSKA (reference sequence). CDR3 length: 15 residues. CDR3 amino acids: CSAKTSGGGTDTQYF. The CDR3, as DNA: TGCAGTGCTAAAACTAGCGGGGGGGGCACAGATACGCAGTATTTT.

Comment on this clonotype: Relative to the germline gene, one junction end is altered; a read error may explain this. The chain recombines TRBV5-5 with TRBJ1-4; TRBD1 matches at 11 bases. Germline lookup yields CDR1 SGHKS and CDR2 YYEKEE (reference sequence). The CDR3 length is 15 residues. In DNA, the CDR3 is TGTGCCAACAGCTGGGGACAGGGGGGGAATGAAAAACTGTTTTTT. Translation: CANSWGQGGNEKLFF.

In its sample, this clonotype was seen a few times. A read error may produce the germline difference seen at one junction end. This rearrangement joins TRBV11-2 to TRBJ2-3, with D possibly matching TRBD2 (6 bases). Germline CDR1 and CDR2: SGHAT and FQNNGV. The CDR3 has 11 amino acids. CDR3 in amino acids: CASSLRDTQCF. The CDR3 coding sequence is TGTGCCAGCAGCTTGCGGGATACGCAGTGTTTT.

Sample share makes this clonotype medium-sized (0.01 to 0.1%). This sequence joins TRBV7-9 and TRBJ2-1, with TRBD2 matching over 11 bases. Germline values: CDR1 SEHNR, CDR2 FQNEAQ (reference sequence). CDR3 length: 16 amino acids. V dropped 0 bases and J dropped 2; count of bases not matched to a gene: 0. The CDR3 DNA reads TGTGCCAGCAGCTTAGCACTAGCGGGAGCCTACAATGAGCAGTTCTTC. Residues: CASSLALAGAYNEQFF.

V is TRBV4-2 and J is TRBJ2-7; the match to TRBD2 covers 10 bases. The trim removed 6 bases at V and 1 base at J, leaving 3 bases unmatched. The germline CDR1 and CDR2 sequences are LGHNA and YNFKEQ. There are 14 residues in the CDR3. The CDR3 protein is CASRPSGSSYEQYF. As DNA, the CDR3 is TGTGCCAGCAGACCTAGCGGGAGTTCCTACGAGCAGTACTTC.

CDR3 amino acids: CSATAGTSGNEQFF. CDR3 nucleotides: TGCAGTGCTACGGCTGGGACTAGCGGGAATGAGCAGTTCTTC. This chain joins TRBV20-1 and TRBJ2-1; 12 bases are shared with TRBD2. The CDR3 consists of 14 residues. CDR1 is DFQATT and CDR2 is SNEGSKA in the germline V gene (reference sequence). V shed 4 bases, J shed 7 bases, and the junction held 5 bases outside the gene matches.

The genes are TRBV20-1 and TRBJ1-1; tentatively, D is TRBD1 (5 bases). V was pared by 1 base and J by 7 bases, with 13 bases between. Per germline, CDR1 DFQATT and CDR2 SNEGSKA (reference sequence). This CDR3 contains 13 residues. CDR3 coding DNA: TGCAGTGCTAGAGGGCCAGGGCCCTTTGAAGCTTTCTTT. Translated: CSARGPGPFEAFF.

This clonotype was picked up a small number of times. The chain combines TRBV10-1 with TRBJ2-3; 7 bases match TRBD2. This CDR3 has 15 amino acids. Per the germline V gene, CDR1 is WNHNN and CDR2 is SYGVQD (reference sequence). V shed 3 bases, J shed 0 bases, and the junction held 3 bases outside the gene matches. The CDR3 coding sequence is TGCGCCAGCAGTGACTCCGGGGGGAGCACAGATACGCAGTATTTT. It is translated as CASSDSGGSTDTQYF.

Many counts were recorded for this clonotype. The V call is TRBV6-5, the J call TRBJ1-1, with 7 bases aligning to TRBD1. The CDR3 totals 15 residues. J lost 0 bases, V lost 8 bases, and 9 bases had no gene match. The germline gives CDR1 MNHEY, CDR2 SVGAGI. CDR3 residues: CASGRQGFLNTEAFF. The CDR3, as DNA: TGTGCCAGCGGCCGACAGGGATTTTTGAACACTGAAGCTTTCTTT.

This clonotype was counted a few times. This chain joins TRBV28 and TRBJ1-1; D might be TRBD1 (6 bases). Germline V gene lookup returns CDR1 MDHEN and CDR2 SYDVKM. The CDR3 runs to 14 residues. V lost 7 bases to trimming and J lost 5 bases, with 17 bases between them. The CDR3 reads CASMMGGAKTEAFF. The CDR3 DNA reads TGTGCCAGCATGATGGGGGGCGCAAAGACTGAAGCTTTCTTT.

The chain recombines TRBV7-9 with TRBJ2-7, with 13 bases that match TRBD2. Germline V gene data show CDR1 as SEHNR and CDR2 as FQNEAQ (reference sequence). The CDR3 spans 16 residues. Germline trimming cut 1 base from V and 4 bases from J; bases unmatched to any gene: 4. The CDR3 is CASSLGLAGGQYEQYF. CDR3 in DNA: TGTGCCAGCAGCTTAGGACTAGCGGGGGGACAATACGAGCAGTACTTC.